Below, 25 T cell receptor beta chains from the same sample are listed, as sequenced in a study of spatial heterogeneity in lung cancer. In TCRdb, the 5' RACE reads were re-called with MiXCR into one record per CDR3 protein. The sample has more than 35,000 distinct CDR3 sequences; approximately 5.2% are singletons. Stated time point: sample taken at primary tumor resection. Tumor, nontumor lung or frozen PBMC supplied whole RNA that was sequenced unsorted. The source was PBMCs, collected at surgery. The receptors originated from a female donor with early-stage non-small cell lung cancer.

This clonotype was recorded at least ten times. The J gene is TRBJ2-1, the V gene TRBV30; D tentatively fits TRBD1 or TRBD2 (6 bases each). The CDR3 sequence is 17 residues long. In germline, CDR1 is GTSNPN, CDR2 SVGIG (reference sequence). V lost 1 base and J lost 0, with 16 bases in between. The CDR3, as DNA: TGTGCCTGGAGTGGGGGGCTAACTAGCCTCTCCTACAATGAGCAGTTCTTC. Translated: CAWSGGLTSLSYNEQFF.

V and J are TRBV7-2 and TRBJ2-5; possibly TRBD2 for D (5 bases). The CDR3 is 14 residues long. The V end was cut by 3 bases, the J end by 1 base, with 9 bases between. Germline V CDR1 and CDR2: SGHTA, FQGNSA. This CDR3 is CASSFQSGQETQYF. As DNA, the CDR3 is TGTGCCAGCAGCTTCCAGAGCGGCCAAGAGACCCAGTACTTC.

V and J are TRBV7-2 and TRBJ2-3; 10 bases map to TRBD2. J lost 9 bases, V lost 2 bases, and 8 bases had no gene match. CDR1 is SGHTA, CDR2 FQGNSA, per germline. CDR3 size: 15 residues. CDR3 sequence (DNA): TGTGCCAGCAGCTTATGGGCTAGCGGGGGCACGACGCAGTATTTT. Protein product: CASSLWASGGTTQYF.

The table lists this clonotype with many counts. The V call is TRBV28, the J call TRBJ2-5, with D maybe TRBD2 (6 bases). There are 13 residues in the CDR3. Germline V gene sequence: CDR1 MDHEN, CDR2 SYDVKM. The ends were cut back, 5 bases at V and 5 bases at J, with 12 bases in the middle. The CDR3 reads CASSLGGGETQYF. The CDR3 bases are TGTGCCAGCAGTCTAGGTGGGGGGGAGACCCAGTACTTC.

The genes are TRBV15 and TRBJ1-1, with D hard to call. CDR1 and CDR2 from the germline V gene are LNHNV and YYDKDF (reference sequence). V shed 0 bases and J shed 5 bases, with 19 bases lying between them. The CDR3 runs 17 residues. CDR3 amino acids: CATSRDLSDRRKTEAFF. The CDR3 nucleotides read TGTGCCACCAGCAGAGATTTGTCAGACCGCCGAAAGACTGAAGCTTTCTTT.

Points on this clonotype: A read error is likely, as this CDR3 ends without the conserved phenylalanine or tryptophan. The CDR3 nucleotides read TGTGCCAGCAGCTTGGAGGATACGCAGTATTCT. Translation: CASSLEDTQYS. This sequence joins TRBV5-8 and TRBJ2-3; D not certain. V lost 0 bases, J lost 6 bases, and 2 bases lay in between. The length of the CDR3 is 11 residues. Germline-derived CDR1 and CDR2 are SGHTS and YDEGEE.

This clonotype came up a few times. The chain combines TRBV19 with TRBJ1-5; TRBD1 agrees at 8 bases. The CDR3 runs 14 residues. Germline V gene sequence: CDR1 LNHDA, CDR2 SQIVND (reference sequence). Germline trimming cut 4 bases from V and 11 bases from J; bases unmatched to any gene: 10. CDR3 residues: CASSTQGGIGAQHF. CDR3 nucleotide sequence: TGTGCCAGTAGTACACAGGGGGGCATAGGGGCCCAGCATTTT.

This clonotype was observed many times. The chain carries TRBV5-5 and TRBJ1-1; 9 bases align to TRBD1. V gave up 0 bases and J gave up 8 bases; unmatched junction bases: 11. The CDR3 spans 16 residues. Germline CDR1 reads SGHKS; CDR2 reads YYEKEE (reference sequence). The CDR3 spells CASSLAVRTGASEAFF. DNA of the CDR3: TGTGCCAGCAGCTTGGCGGTACGGACAGGGGCGTCCGAAGCTTTCTTT.

Only a few counts were recorded for this clonotype. The chain uses TRBV7-3 and TRBJ2-5, with D perhaps given as TRBD1 or TRBD2 (5 bases each). The V end lost 5 bases, the J end lost 1 base, and 8 bases lay between the germline ends. CDR1 SGHTA and CDR2 FQGTGA come from the germline V gene. The CDR3 runs to 13 residues. This chain's CDR3 is CASSPGAQETQYF. Written as DNA, the CDR3 is TGTGCCAGCAGCCCCGGGGCCCAAGAGACCCAGTACTTC.

In this sample, this clonotype turned up many times. The rearrangement uses TRBV19 and TRBJ1-2; the D gene is possibly TRBD1 (6 bases). The ends were cut back, 6 bases at V and 2 bases at J, with 10 bases in the middle. The CDR3 has 13 residues. CDR1 and CDR2 from the germline V gene are LNHDA and SQIVND (reference sequence). In nucleotides, the CDR3 is TGTGCCAGTAGCAACGACAGGAACTATGGCTACACCTTC. It yields the protein CASSNDRNYGYTF.

The chain uses TRBV6-1 and TRBJ1-1; no reliable D call. This CDR3 comprises 14 residues. V lost 6 bases to trimming and J lost 3 bases, with 14 bases between them. Germline CDR1 is MNHNS and CDR2 is SASEGT. The CDR3 bases are TGTGCCAGCAGACTCGACTACGGGGACACTGAAGCTTTCTTT. Translated, it gives CASRLDYGDTEAFF.

In this sample, this clonotype turned up many times. The chain employs TRBV10-3 and TRBJ2-7; TRBD1 is a possible D gene (6 bases). Trimming shortened V by 11 bases and J by 4 bases, and 18 bases separated the two germline ends. CDR1 ENHRY and CDR2 SYGVKD come from the germline V gene. The CDR3 has 13 residues. DNA of the CDR3: TGTGCCGCTGGACAGACGGATCCTTACGAGCAGTACTTC. This gives the protein CAAGQTDPYEQYF.

This clonotype was picked up many times. CDR3 DNA sequence: TGTGCCAGCAGCATGACAGTGACCTACGAGCAGTACTTC. Protein product: CASSMTVTYEQYF. The chain uses TRBV27 and TRBJ2-7; TRBD1 is a possible D gene (5 bases). Between the trimmed V and J ends, which lost 6 bases and 2 bases, there was a span of 11 bases. The CDR3 runs to 13 residues. CDR1 and CDR2 from the germline V gene are MNHEY and SMNVEV (reference sequence).

This clonotype was observed many times. The gene calls are TRBV4-2 and TRBJ2-7; D tentatively fits TRBD1 or TRBD2 (5 bases each). The V end was cut by 4 bases, the J end by 5 bases, with 15 bases between. The CDR3 spans 14 residues. The V gene's germline CDR1 is LGHNA and CDR2 YNFKEQ. The CDR3, as DNA: TGTGCCAGCAGCCTTGGGACGGGCCTGAACGAGCAGTACTTC. Residues: CASSLGTGLNEQYF.

This clonotype has a count of ten or more. This chain joins TRBV5-1 and TRBJ2-3; possibly TRBD2 for D (6 bases). The CDR3 extends over 15 amino acids. Trimming cost V 0 bases and J 2 bases, with 10 bases left between them. Germline V CDR1 and CDR2: SGHRS, YFSETQ. In DNA form, the CDR3 reads TGCGCCAGCAGCTTGGAGGGGACTTACACAGATACGCAGTATTTT. This translates into CASSLEGTYTDTQYF. Supplemented by reference TRBV5-1 and TRBJ2-3, the full variable domain reads KAGVTQTPRYLIKTRGQQVTLSCSPISGHRSVSWYQQTPGQGLQFLFEYFSETQRNKGNFPGRFSGRQFSNSRSEMNVSTLELGDSALYLCASSLEGTYTDTQYFGPGTRLTVL.

At least ten counts were recorded for this clonotype. V is TRBV11-3 and J is TRBJ2-1; D remains ambiguous. Trimming stripped 4 bases from V and 9 bases from J, with 10 bases between. CDR1 is SGHNT, CDR2 YENEEA, per germline. The CDR3 totals 12 residues. Here the CDR3 DNA reads TGTGCCAGCAGCTATCCGACCACTGAGCAGTTCTTC. This sequence encodes CASSYPTTEQFF.

The chain recombines TRBV6-6 with TRBJ2-7; 10 nucleotides match TRBD2. Per germline, CDR1 MNHNY and CDR2 SVGAGI (reference sequence). J was trimmed by 6 bases and V by 5 bases; bases with no gene match: 4. CDR3 size: 13 residues. The CDR3 DNA is TGTGCCAGCAGTAGCGGGGGGGCCGGCGAGCAGTACTTC. This translates into CASSSGGAGEQYF.

The chain joins TRBV7-6 to TRBJ2-1; D is uncertain. In germline, CDR1 is SGHVS, CDR2 FNYEAQ. The CDR3 covers 12 residues. With 4 bases removed from V and 11 bases from J, the gap between germline ends came to 12 bases. CDR3 nucleotides: TGTGCCAGCAGCTCCGATCAGGAGAAGCAGTTCTTC. Its protein product is CASSSDQEKQFF.

This clonotype has ten or more counts. The rearrangement joins TRBV24-1 to TRBJ1-5; possibly TRBD1 for D (6 bases). Per germline, CDR1 KGHDR and CDR2 SFDVKD. V lost 10 bases, J lost 11 bases, and 20 bases lay in between. There are 13 residues in the CDR3. In DNA, the CDR3 is TGTGCCACTCCCGCAACAGGGTCCTTCTCCCAGCATTTT. Protein sequence: CATPATGSFSQHF.

This clonotype was observed at least ten times. The V gene is TRBV9, the J gene TRBJ2-7; unclear D gene. This CDR3 contains 13 residues. Trimming removed 0 bases from V and 6 bases from J, with 10 bases in between. Germline CDR1 reads SGDLS; CDR2 reads YYNGEE. This chain's CDR3 is CASSVGIVSEQYF. DNA of the CDR3: TGTGCCAGCAGCGTAGGGATTGTCTCCGAGCAGTACTTC.

This clonotype occurred many times. J is TRBJ2-7 and V is TRBV24-1; 10 bases line up with TRBD1. The germline gives CDR1 KGHDR, CDR2 SFDVKD. V shed 9 bases and J 4 bases; nucleotides not matched to a gene: 5. The CDR3 is 13 residues long. In DNA form, the CDR3 reads TGTGCCACCCAAGCGGGACAGGGGTACGAGCAGTACTTC. Its protein is CATQAGQGYEQYF.

Many counts were recorded for this clonotype. J is TRBJ2-3 and V is TRBV11-3, with D perhaps TRBD1 (5 bases). This CDR3 spans 14 amino acids. Deletions cut 5 bases from V and 2 bases from J, with 11 bases between. Germline loops: CDR1 SGHNT, CDR2 YENEEA. CDR3 in DNA: TGTGCCAGCAGCCCACGACAGAACACAGATACGCAGTATTTT. Its translation: CASSPRQNTDTQYF.

This clonotype was counted at least ten times. The chain couples TRBV20-1 to TRBJ1-4; tentative D call: TRBD1 (5 bases). The CDR3 consists of 14 residues. V was pared by 1 base and J by 7 bases, with 13 bases between. Per the germline V gene, CDR1 is DFQATT and CDR2 is SNEGSKA (reference sequence). The CDR3 nucleotides read TGCAGTGCTAGAGGTGTGGGGGAATCTGAAAAACTGTTTTTT. Its protein product is CSARGVGESEKLFF.

This clonotype appeared many times. The J gene is TRBJ2-7, the V gene TRBV7-2; 9 bases map to TRBD1. Germline loops: CDR1 SGHTA, CDR2 FQGNSA. The CDR3 is 15 residues long. The V segment lost 2 bases and the J segment 7 bases; nucleotides outside the gene matches: 9. The CDR3 DNA sequence: TGTGCCAGCAGCTTATACGCGGGGACAGGGAGGGAGCAGTACTTC. It specifies CASSLYAGTGREQYF.

This clonotype was picked up many times. J is TRBJ1-4 and V is TRBV11-3, with no clear D. Germline V gene data show CDR1 as SGHNT and CDR2 as YENEEA. The CDR3 is made up of 13 amino acids. Trimming took off 5 bases at V and 7 bases at J, with 11 bases between the two ends. CDR3 in DNA: TGTGCCAGCAGCGAGGACGCCGGTGAAAAACTGTTTTTT. It specifies CASSEDAGEKLFF.